The clone carrying this T cell receptor beta chain occurred many times. Method: immunoSEQ multiplex PCR; TCRdb's copy keeps in-frame clones and lacks some. The sample has 95,000 to 150,000 clones, approximately 71% seen once. This sample is drawn from a study of blood T cell repertoires in COVID-19. The CDR3 contains 14 residues. The clonotype originates from a human donor in a cohort sampled during active COVID-19. The sequenced material came from peripheral blood. The gene calls are TRBV21-1 and TRBJ1-2; the table's D gene call, TRBD1, was not cross checked with the DNA. TRBV21-1 is a pseudogene. The CDR3 bases are TGTGCCAGCAGCAAAGTTGGGACAGGGTATGGCTACACCTTC. It translates to CASSKVGTGYGYTF.